The next 6 T cell receptor beta chains were all read from a single sample in a study of graft-versus-host responses after intestinal transplantation (dated by TCRdb to the early 2020s). Preparation of the library involved the immunoSEQ multiplex PCR assay. TCRdb retrieved this table from immuneACCESS and kept in-frame rearrangements only. Not all clones are present; in checked studies, unresolved V genes account for under half, and no reason is known for the remainder. This sample comprises about 86,000 clones, roughly 90% of them detected only once. The ten largest clones capture nearly 0.5% of the sample. Their cognate antigens are unknown. This specimen's time point label, interpreted: cells obtained before transplantation from donor or recipient. This sample comprised unstimulated CD8+ T cells sorted from spleen or lymph node cells, obtained before intestinal transplant. These receptor sequences come from a human donor who received an intestinal transplant.

This clone was seen a single time. V gene TRBV7-3 combines with J gene TRBJ2-6; weak D call: TRBD1 (6 bases). The CDR3 runs 21 residues. Germline assignment: CDR1 SGHTA and CDR2 FQGTGA. The V end was cut by 1 base, the J end by 0 bases, with 22 bases between. DNA of the CDR3: TGTGCCAGCAGCTTAAATCCGACAGGTCCCCACCCAATCTCTGGGGCCAACGTCCTGACTTTC. This sequence encodes CASSLNPTGPHPISGANVLTF.

This clone has only one observation. The chain has TRBV4-1 and TRBJ2-2, with D possibly being TRBD1 (5 bases). Per the germline V gene, CDR1 is MGHRA and CDR2 is YSYEKL. V lost 3 bases and J 6 bases, leaving 14 bases between the germline ends. CDR3 size: 15 residues. DNA of the CDR3: TGCGCCAGCAGCCACCTCGGACCAGGGCCCGGGGAGCTGTTTTTT. It specifies CASSHLGPGPGELFF.

This sequence joins TRBV19 and TRBJ2-1; D is unresolved. Between the trimmed V and J ends, which lost 1 base and 6 bases, there was a span of 10 bases. Germline lookup yields CDR1 LNHDA and CDR2 SQIVND (reference sequence). The CDR3 loop spans 14 amino acids. CDR3 sequence (DNA): TGTGCCAGTAGTATAGGATCAGGCCTCAATGAGCAGTTCTTC. Protein product: CASSIGSGLNEQFF.

This rearrangement joins TRBV28 to TRBJ2-2, with a tentative D call TRBD2 (6 bases). The CDR3 has 14 amino acids. V was shortened by 3 bases and J by 5 bases, with 10 bases between the two germline ends. Germline V gives CDR1 MDHEN, CDR2 SYDVKM. The CDR3, as DNA: TGTGCCAGCAGTTTTCGGGAGAGTACCGGGGAGCTGTTTTTT. Amino acid sequence: CASSFRESTGELFF.

DNA for the CDR3: TGTGCCAGCAGCTTGGGACTAGCCGGATACAATGAGCAGTTCTTC. Protein sequence: CASSLGLAGYNEQFF. The chain carries TRBV5-6 and TRBJ2-1; 7 nucleotides line up with TRBD2. The length of the CDR3 is 15 residues. CDR1 is SGHDT, CDR2 YYEEEE, per germline. Trimming removed 0 bases from V and 4 bases from J; junction bases left unmatched: 4.

This clone was observed once. This chain joins TRBV9 and TRBJ2-7; tentatively, D is TRBD2 (5 bases). The CDR3 is made up of 14 amino acids. From germline, CDR1 is SGDLS and CDR2 YYNGEE. Trimming removed 4 bases from V and 5 bases from J, with 16 bases in between. Written as DNA, the CDR3 is TGTGCCAGCAGCTCCAGGACGGGGTTCGACGAGCAGTACTTC. As protein: CASSSRTGFDEQYF.